A selection of T cell receptor beta chains follows, all from one sample in a study. TCRdb's copy holds only in-frame clones and misses some; the assay was immunoSEQ multiplex PCR. The profile shows 60,000 to 75,000 clones, roughly 95% of them singletons. The sequenced sample was PBMCs. Every receptor here comes from a man aged 35-49 years with rheumatoid arthritis. Each CDR3 is given without its conserved first and last residue.

ASSLTGNTDTQY	TRBV11-3	TRBJ2-3
ASSPDRIYGYT	TRBV6-5	TRBJ1-2
ATSRDGRHQETQY	TRBV15	TRBJ2-5
ASSEAPSPLH	TRBV6-1	TRBJ1-6
ASSLGTGRDTEAF	TRBV7-9	TRBJ1-1
SASAGRANTGELF	TRBV20-1	TRBJ2-2
ATSEGKAEAF	TRBV24-1	TRBJ1-1
ASRPGPGLIYSYEQY	TRBV28	TRBJ2-7
ASSLVWQGGRSPLH	TRBV7-8	TRBJ1-6
ASSAGRSYEQY	TRBV10-1	TRBJ2-7
ASSLLAANTGELF	TRBV7-2	TRBJ2-2
ASSSPSGSPIKYEQY	TRBV28	TRBJ2-7
ASSQARVRGKNIQY	TRBV3-1/TRBV3-2	TRBJ2-4
AWSVGAGGSTEAF	TRBV30	TRBJ1-1
ASSVQAGGKETQY	TRBV9	TRBJ2-5
ASSYLNTEAF	TRBV6-2/TRBV6-3	TRBJ1-1
ASSLGQGISYNEQF	TRBV5-4	TRBJ2-1
ATSESNRGNTGELF	TRBV24-1	TRBJ2-2
SASNPLPKNIQY	TRBV20-1	TRBJ2-4
ASKYTADSYNEQF	TRBV19	TRBJ2-1
ASSPGPSLHNEQF	TRBV19	TRBJ2-1
ASSRDRGETQY	TRBV11-1	TRBJ2-5
ASSPGHLTEAF	TRBV28	TRBJ1-1
ASSQKRTGGATSGYT	TRBV4-3	TRBJ1-2
ASSQVSSQEKLF	TRBV16	TRBJ1-4
ASGFQGGLSNQPQH	TRBV12-5	TRBJ1-5
ASSRDGTGGVETQY	TRBV5-1	TRBJ2-5
ASSWSGGGATDTQY	TRBV5-1	TRBJ2-3
ASSPGGRIGPEAF	TRBV5-1	TRBJ1-1
ASSLVVLGTIQETQY	TRBV5-5	TRBJ2-5
ASSPRTGRRTEAF	TRBV7-3	TRBJ1-1
ATSDPRTGGYGYT	TRBV24-1	TRBJ1-2
ASSQASWGGARSYEQY	TRBV3-1/TRBV3-2	TRBJ2-7
ASSNHQLDRNTEAF	TRBV4-1	TRBJ1-1
ASSPTGESGNQPQH	TRBV27	TRBJ1-5